The 16 T cell receptor beta chains below come from one sample, sequenced in a study of T-cell reconstitution after alpha-beta-depleted transplantation in children (dated by TCRdb to the mid-2010s). Explained via the paper, the treatment or condition label denotes: allogeneic hematopoietic cell transplantation with graft depleted of TCRalphabeta T cells and CD19 B cells. Receptor libraries were prepared by PCR. Sequenced using an Illumina HiSeq 2500. TCR libraries were prepared with molecular barcoding, using unique molecular identifiers to normalize TCRbeta repertoire quantification. In TCRdb, the public reads were trimmed at Q25 with fastp and aligned with MiXCR, with productive beta chains retained. Rows with one shared CDR3 protein collapse into an entry with the most common genes and DNA. Across this sample there are some 550,000 distinct CDR3 sequences, with 23% seen only once. Roughly 14% of the sample belongs to the ten largest clones.

Source: PBMCs, mostly from graft donor cells, taken 360 days after TCRalphabeta/CD19-depleted stem cell transplant. These receptors originate from a boy in the first two years of life who had a stem cell transplant for acute myeloid leukemia, so the T cells may come from the graft donor.

This clonotype was counted at least ten times. CDR3 coding DNA: TGTGCCAGTAGTACCCGAAGTAGCAATCAGCCCCAGCATTTT. Amino acid sequence: CASSTRSSNQPQHF. The rearrangement joins TRBV19 to TRBJ1-5; D gene uncertain. V lost 4 bases and J lost 0, with 7 bases in between. Germline V gene lookup returns CDR1 LNHDA and CDR2 SQIVND (reference sequence). The CDR3 is 14 amino acids. Full variable domain (remainder filled in from reference TRBV19 and TRBJ1-5): DGGITQSPKYLFRKEGQNVTLSCEQNLNHDAMYWYRQDPGQGLRLIYYSQIVNDFQKGDIAEGYSVSREKKESFPLTVTSAQKNPTAFYLCASSTRSSNQPQHFGDGTRLSIL.

The chain has TRBV12-3 or TRBV12-4 and TRBJ1-2; no clear D gene. V lost 6 bases and J 1 base, leaving 18 bases between the germline ends. The length of the CDR3 is 16 residues. CDR3: CASSQRRVALNYGYTF. DNA for the CDR3: TGTGCCAGCAGCCAAAGGCGCGTGGCTCTTAACTATGGCTACACCTTC.

This clonotype has only a few counts. The chain carries TRBV28 and TRBJ2-5; D may be TRBD2 (6 bases). This CDR3 comprises 15 residues. Germline V gene sequence: CDR1 MDHEN, CDR2 SYDVKM. V lost 1 base, J lost 2 bases, and 11 bases lay in between. The CDR3 sequence is CASSLLGGEQETQYF. CDR3 bases: TGTGCCAGCAGTTTATTAGGCGGGGAACAAGAGACCCAGTACTTC.

This clonotype was seen many times. The rearrangement uses TRBV7-9 and TRBJ1-2; no clear D gene. Trimming pared 5 bases from V and 1 base from J, leaving 14 bases between. There are 15 residues in the CDR3. Germline V lookup: CDR1 SEHNR, CDR2 FQNEAQ (reference sequence). CDR3 protein: CASSANGDRNYGYTF. The DNA of the CDR3 is TGTGCCAGCAGCGCCAACGGGGATCGTAACTATGGCTACACCTTC.

The rearrangement joins TRBV12-3 or TRBV12-4 to TRBJ2-3; 8 bases map to TRBD2. The CDR3 is made up of 17 amino acids. V dropped 1 base and J dropped 1; count of bases not matched to a gene: 7. In DNA form, the CDR3 reads TGTGCCAGCAGTTTAGTGATATTGCGGGGGGGCACAGATACGCAGTATTTT. It codes for CASSLVILRGGTDTQYF.

This clonotype showed up many times. CDR3 loop: CSALDRDSGNTIYF. Here the CDR3 DNA reads TGCAGTGCCCTAGACAGGGACTCTGGAAACACCATATATTTT. The chain uses TRBV20-1 and TRBJ1-3; TRBD1 aligns across 7 bases. The length of the CDR3 is 14 residues. CDR1 and CDR2 (germline): DFQATT, SNEGSKA (reference sequence). The trim removed 6 bases at V and 0 bases at J, leaving 5 bases unmatched.

This clonotype was picked up a small number of times. The chain couples TRBV12-5 to TRBJ2-7; D is possibly TRBD1 or TRBD2 (5 bases each). The CDR3 contains 15 residues. Between the trimmed V and J ends, which lost 5 bases and 0 bases, there was a span of 14 bases. The germline CDR1 and CDR2 sequences are LGHNT and FRNRAP. The DNA of the CDR3 is TGTGCTAGTGGTCCGTCGGGGCAGACCTCCTACGAGCAGTACTTC. Translated, it gives CASGPSGQTSYEQYF.

Comment on this clonotype: This may be a read error, as it is one base from a much larger clone. The rearrangement links TRBV20-1 to TRBJ2-3; the match to TRBD2 covers 8 bases. Germline CDR1 reads DFQATT; CDR2 reads SNEGSKA (reference sequence). There are 15 residues in the CDR3. In nucleotides, the CDR3 is TGCAGTGTCCTCCTTCCGGGACTAGGGTCAGATACGCAGTTTTTT. Residues: CSVLLPGLGSDTQFF.

The genes are TRBV12-3 or TRBV12-4 and TRBJ2-6; D is uncertain. V was clipped by 7 bases and J by 3 bases, with 10 bases between them. The length of the CDR3 is 14 residues. This chain's CDR3 is CASKMGFGANVLTF. As DNA, the CDR3 is TGTGCCAGCAAAATGGGGTTTGGGGCCAACGTCCTGACTTTC.

This clonotype was seen ten or more times. The chain uses TRBV28 and TRBJ2-3; D perhaps matches TRBD2 (5 bases). Trimming cost V 2 bases and J 11 bases, with 17 bases left between them. There are 14 residues in the CDR3. The germline V gene encodes CDR1 MDHEN and CDR2 SYDVKM. CDR3 amino acids: CASSLNPEREGQYF. The CDR3 DNA follows: TGTGCCAGCAGTTTAAATCCGGAACGGGAAGGGCAGTATTTT.

CDR3 region: CASSPRGTQYV. For the CDR3, the DNA is TGTGCCAGCTCACCGCGAGGGACGCAGTACGTC. The rearrangement joins TRBV18 to TRBJ2-7; D may be TRBD1 or TRBD2 (5 bases each). Trimming cost V 3 bases and J 9 bases, with 9 bases left between them. Germline lookup yields CDR1 KGHSH and CDR2 LQKENI. The CDR3 spans 11 residues.

This clonotype was detected ten times or more. The J gene is TRBJ1-5, the V gene TRBV5-8, with D unclear. This CDR3 is 14 amino acids long. The V end lost 4 bases, the J end lost 0 bases, and 8 bases lay between the germline ends. CDR1 is SGHTS, CDR2 YDEGEE, per germline. CDR3 in DNA: TGTGCCAGCAGCGACTCCTATAGCAATCAGCCCCAGCATTTT. It is translated as CASSDSYSNQPQHF.

This clonotype was detected a few times. This chain links TRBV5-1 with TRBJ2-1, with a weak D call TRBD2 (5 bases). Germline-derived CDR1 and CDR2 are SGHRS and YFSETQ. This CDR3 contains 14 residues. V lost 3 bases to trimming and J lost 1 base, with 8 bases between them. CDR3 nucleotides: TGCGCCAGCAGCTGGGAGCGGTCCTACAATGAGCAGTTCTTC. Translation gives CASSWERSYNEQFF.

The V call is TRBV27, the J call TRBJ1-4; D gene ambiguous. V was cut by 4 bases and J by 3 bases, with 6 bases left in between. This CDR3 is 13 amino acids long. Germline CDR1 is MNHEY and CDR2 is SMNVEV (reference sequence). As DNA, the CDR3 is TGTGCCAGCAGTTCACGGGCTAATGAAAAACTGTTTTTT. This translates into CASSSRANEKLFF.

This rearrangement joins TRBV29-1 to TRBJ1-1; D is uncertain. The length of the CDR3 is 13 residues. Germline-derived CDR1 and CDR2 are SQVTM and ANQGSEA. The V end lost 3 bases, the J end lost 3 bases, and 11 bases lay between the germline ends. CDR3 DNA: TGCAGCGTTGATACGGGGTGGGACACTGAAGCTTTCTTT. Translating it yields CSVDTGWDTEAFF.

This clonotype was seen at least ten times. The chain uses TRBV5-8 and TRBJ2-7; unclear D gene. V lost 9 bases and J 0 bases, leaving 10 bases between the germline ends. CDR1 and CDR2 from the germline V gene are SGHTS and YDEGEE. This CDR3 has 12 amino acids. The CDR3 is CATTPYSYEQYF. CDR3 bases: TGTGCCACCACGCCTTACTCCTACGAGCAGTACTTC. Full variable domain (remainder filled in from reference TRBV5-8 and TRBJ2-7): EAGVTQSPTHLIKTRGQQATLRCSPISGHTSVYWYQQALGLGLQFLLWYDEGEERNRGNFPPRFSGRQFPNYSSELNVNALELEDSALYLCATTPYSYEQYFGPGTRLTVT.